The sequence of this T cell receptor (beta chain) was determined in a study of regulatory T cells in long-lasting Graves disease (dated by TCRdb to the early 2020s). Some background on the complete study: In the newly diagnosed Graves' disease group, patients had been taking antithyroid drugs for less than 3 months. A total of 33 samples were covered by TCR sequencing, comprising approximately 13 persistent and 20 or so newly diagnosed Graves' disease patients. This study used TCR sequencing and RNA sequencing of peripheral blood to compare persistent Graves' disease patients against newly diagnosed Graves' disease patients. The study was conducted in China and was registered as a clinical trial.

Read against the paper, the sample's time point label means: newly diagnosed GD, antithyroid drugs for less than 3 months. RNA was extracted from PBMCs in TRIzol for both TCR sequencing and RNA sequencing. The diagnosis of Graves' disease was made according to American Thyroid Association guidelines. Patients for the study were recruited at an endocrinology department in Xi'an, China. Each patient gave approximately 10 milliliters of peripheral blood, collected in an EDTA anticoagulant tube. Ficoll Paque Plus density gradient separation was used to isolate PBMCs, and no further T cell sorting was done. An Agilent 2100 Bioanalyzer and agarose gel were used to check RNA quality, and a NanoDrop 2000 was used to measure RNA concentration. The method behind the library was multiplex PCR. The run used an Illumina HiSeq 4000. CDR3 regions were amplified by Arm-PCR with iRepertoire HTBI primers to construct TCR beta libraries. Gel purification was performed on PCR products prior to sequencing. The authors processed their data as follows. Across samples, roughly 60 TRBV and 13 to 15 TRBJ segments were identified and used for gene usage analysis of CDR3 amino acid clonotypes. COPE and FqMerger were used to merge the filtered high-quality paired reads into contigs. Contigs were aligned with BLAST to IMGT TRBV, TRBD and TRBJ reference genes, and CDR3 was defined per IMGT. Highly expanded clones were defined as clonotypes with a frequency above 0.1%. Shannon entropy was used to measure repertoire diversity, and the Gini coefficient was used to measure V-J evenness. Public clonotypes were defined as clonotypes shared by more than one individual. Using fastp at Q25 and MiXCR, TCRdb reprocessed the public reads and kept productive beta chains. Identical CDR3 protein sequences are pooled into one entry, listed with their most common genes and DNA. TCRdb, not the authors, supplied the V and J calls. The sample records about 620,000 distinct CDR3 sequences, under 20% of which are singletons. Clones ranked in the top ten supply around a sixth of the sample.

Relative to germline, V is missing 4 bases and J is missing 2 bases, with 7 bases of the junction outside any gene match. The CDR3 covers 15 residues, taking in both the cysteine and the phenylalanine. Only the CDR3 DNA stays, 45 bases, in frame from base 1. The germline V gene specifies SGHTA as CDR1 and FQGNSA as CDR2. Results the study describes overall, beyond this receptor: More public clonotypes were shared among persistent patients (more than 2,500) than among newly diagnosed patients (966). Preferential use of TRBV28, TRBJ1-2 and TRBJ2-5 was observed in persistent disease, whereas TRBV20-1 and TRBJ2-1 were favored in newly diagnosed disease. Persistent Graves' disease patients showed lower TCR Shannon entropy and fewer highly expanded clones than newly diagnosed patients, suggesting clonal expansion. The small sample size was acknowledged by the authors as a limitation that may reduce accuracy. Sequencing and analysis were restricted to the TCR beta chain. Because the primary lesion, thyroid tissue, could not be accessed, the study looked at peripheral blood alone.

Many counts were recorded for this clonotype. Its antigen target is currently unknown. No base-level quality is on record; no much larger clone is a single base apart. This sample also appeared in a second study, on T cells in Graves' hyperthyroidism and ophthalmopathy. The second study's authors report: Stable Graves' hyperthyroidism was defined as the absence of progression to ophthalmopathy over 18 months of follow-up. The hyperthyroidism patients were between 18 and 65 years old and newly diagnosed, with a disease duration of less than 2 months. The study excluded patients with uncontrolled infections, other autoimmune diseases, pregnancy or lactation. Diagnoses were established on the basis of clinical symptoms, serum thyroxine and TRAb, thyroid ultrasound, and orbital computed tomography. For the first round of RT-PCR on the TCR CDR3, the HTBI primer set was used together with the Qiagen OneStep RT-PCR kit. Most expanded thyroid clonotypes (frequency above 0.001) were also detected in blood, a finding suggesting that blood repertoires may reflect thyroid immune responses. Ophthalmopathy was separated from stable hyperthyroidism by a 13 V-J signature model, with roughly 88% sensitivity and roughly 81% specificity obtained in cross-validation and 80%/75% obtained in testing. In validation, the model predicted progression to ophthalmopathy a median of approximately 6.6 months before onset, with about 70% sensitivity and about 72% specificity. To identify TCR V-J signatures that set the groups apart, the researchers used a discovery cohort of 100 patients, made up of 43 with Graves' ophthalmopathy and 57 with stable Graves' hyperthyroidism. Whether ophthalmopathy could be predicted prospectively was tested in an independent validation cohort made up of about 20 hyperthyroidism patients plus 17 patients who later progressed to ophthalmopathy. For training and testing, the approximately 92 patients in the discovery cohort were randomly divided in a 7:3 ratio. In addition, the study compared T-cell repertoires in thyroid tissue and in blood from roughly 6 Graves' hyperthyroidism patients. After blood sampling, hyperthyroidism patients were treated with methimazole at a starting dose of 30 mg daily, and ophthalmopathy patients were treated with high-dose intravenous methylprednisolone. Libraries were constructed in a second round of multiplex PCR, after which size selection and purification were performed. Libraries were sequenced paired-end with 100 bp reads on an Illumina HiSeq2000. Raw data were processed with SOAPnuke, discarding reads with adapters, uncalled bases, mean Phred below 15, or no exact constant-primer or identifier match. High-quality paired reads were merged using COPE v1.2.5, and each unique nucleotide sequence was defined as a clonotype. Clonotypes were aligned to IMGT TRBV, TRBD and TRBJ reference segments using MiTCR v1.1. The analysis was restricted to V-J combinations with a frequency above 0.0001, which together covered 99.2% of the repertoires. A TCS score was defined as the ratio between F50 (clonal expansion) and ExV (chaos), using BLOSUM62-based TCRdist between CDR3 peptides within each V-J. Welch's t-statistics and random forest reduced 514 V-J features to roughly 13, which were used in a naive Bayes classifier (R e1071). Sample size was not statistically predetermined, and investigators were not blinded to group allocation. The paper describes TCR Vbeta CDR3 sequencing of around 130 peripheral blood samples, made up of 43 ophthalmopathy patients, roughly 80 hyperthyroidism patients and some 17 progressor patients.

The receptor comes from a woman aged 25 to 39 with Graves disease. Donor details come from another sample of the same person, matched by shared clones. This material consisted of peripheral blood mononuclear cells (PBMCs), taken at new diagnosis, from a patient treated with antithyroid drugs. Recombination linked TRBV7-2 to TRBJ2-7; TRBD2 agrees with 8 junctional bases. Read as DNA, the sequence is TGTGCCAGCAGCTCCCTGGGACTAGGGGCCTACGAGCAGTACTTC. Its protein is CASSSLGLGAYEQYF.